The clone carrying this T cell receptor (beta chain) was found many times. The data derive from a study of blood T cells in healthy people across ages. A second PCR of 7 to 11 cycles used a sample-barcoded 5' primer and a J-beta primer mix. TCRdb analysed the 5' RACE reads with MiXCR anew, one entry per CDR3 protein. The sample records approximately 810,000 distinct CDR3 sequences, about 28% being singletons. The CDR3 is 14 residues long. Trimming took 5 bases from V and 3 from J; bases not matched to a gene: 4. Germline V gives CDR1 MNHEY, CDR2 SVGEGT. The specimen was blood. The sequence was obtained from a woman aged 80 or older in good health. The chain uses TRBV6-2 or TRBV6-3 and TRBJ2-3; 8 positions agree with TRBD1. The DNA for the CDR3 is TGTGCCAGCAGTCCCAGGGGGCGAACAGATACGCAGTATTTT. It encodes CASSPRGRTDTQYF.